This is a list of T cell receptor beta chains from one sample in a study of blood T cells in healthy people across ages. Via MiXCR, TCRdb re-called the 5' RACE reads, giving one row per CDR3 protein. The table records around 1.5 million distinct CDR3 sequences, roughly 45% of them present only once. Sequenced input: blood. These receptors all stem from a woman in her late teens or twenties in good health. The CDR3 runs from the conserved cysteine through the conserved F or W. Each record gives: V gene, D gene, J gene, clone size, CDR3 protein, CDR3 DNA. D genes are given only for firm matches. Size tells how often a clone was seen (once, few, many) or the class of an expanded clone, and some rows leave it out.

V gene: TRBV6-6
D gene: NA
J gene: TRBJ1-2
clone size: NA
CDR3 protein: CASSPQAGGGYTF
CDR3 DNA: TGTGCCAGCAGTCCTCAGGCTGGGGGAGGCTACACCTTC

V gene: TRBV28
D gene: NA
J gene: TRBJ2-5
clone size: many
CDR3 protein: CASSSRQVQETQYF
CDR3 DNA: TGTGCCAGCAGTTCCCGTCAAGTGCAAGAGACCCAGTACTTC

V gene: TRBV5-1
D gene: TRBD1
J gene: TRBJ1-1
clone size: NA
CDR3 protein: CASSLQGRGQGVFMNTEAFF
CDR3 DNA: TGCGCCAGCAGCTTGCAGGGCAGGGGGCAAGGAGTGTTTATGAACACTGAAGCTTTCTTT

V gene: TRBV2
D gene: NA
J gene: TRBJ2-3
clone size: few
CDR3 protein: CASRATSSDTQYF
CDR3 DNA: TGTGCCAGCAGGGCCACTAGCTCAGATACGCAGTATTTT

V gene: TRBV12-3/TRBV12-4
D gene: TRBD2
J gene: TRBJ2-5
clone size: NA
CDR3 protein: CASSTVAQRGDQETQYF
CDR3 DNA: TGTGCCAGCAGTACCGTCGCCCAGCGGGGGGACCAAGAGACCCAGTACTTC

V gene: TRBV9
D gene: TRBD2
J gene: TRBJ2-5
clone size: few
CDR3 protein: CASSVDPAGRETQYF
CDR3 DNA: TGTGCCAGCAGCGTAGACCCAGCGGGACGCGAGACCCAGTACTTC

V gene: TRBV4-1
D gene: NA
J gene: TRBJ1-5
clone size: NA
CDR3 protein: CASSQENTGNQPQHF
CDR3 DNA: TGCGCCAGCAGCCAAGAAAATACAGGCAATCAGCCCCAGCATTTT

V gene: TRBV3-1
D gene: NA
J gene: TRBJ2-5
clone size: NA
CDR3 protein: CASSQDGLASPRETQYF
CDR3 DNA: TGTGCCAGCAGCCAAGATGGGTTGGCTAGCCCCCGGGAGACCCAGTACTTC

V gene: TRBV7-2
D gene: NA
J gene: TRBJ2-5
clone size: NA
CDR3 protein: CASSRGPGSGETQYF
CDR3 DNA: TGTGCCAGCAGCCGGGGGCCGGGGTCGGGGGAGACCCAGTACTTC

V gene: TRBV4-1
D gene: NA
J gene: TRBJ2-3
clone size: NA
CDR3 protein: CASSQEDRGDTQYF
CDR3 DNA: TGCGCCAGCAGCCAAGAGGATAGAGGGGATACGCAGTATTTT

V gene: TRBV10-2
D gene: NA
J gene: TRBJ2-7
clone size: few
CDR3 protein: CASEGRSYEQYF
CDR3 DNA: TGCGCCAGCGAAGGTCGGTCCTACGAGCAGTACTTC

V gene: TRBV6-6
D gene: NA
J gene: TRBJ2-3
clone size: NA
CDR3 protein: CASSLRDHTDTQYF
CDR3 DNA: TGTGCCAGCAGTCTCCGGGATCACACAGATACGCAGTATTTT

V gene: TRBV6-1
D gene: TRBD2
J gene: TRBJ2-1
clone size: many
CDR3 protein: CASSARGLAGYNEQFF
CDR3 DNA: TGTGCCAGCAGTGCCCGAGGACTAGCGGGATACAATGAGCAGTTCTTC

V gene: TRBV12-3/TRBV12-4
D gene: NA
J gene: TRBJ1-5
clone size: NA
CDR3 protein: CASRLGAGNQPQHF
CDR3 DNA: TGTGCCAGCAGACTTGGGGCGGGCAATCAGCCCCAGCATTTT

V gene: TRBV7-2
D gene: TRBD2
J gene: TRBJ2-5
clone size: few
CDR3 protein: CASSLSGTSETQYF
CDR3 DNA: TGTGCCAGCAGCTTAAGTGGGACTAGCGAGACCCAGTACTTC

V gene: TRBV27
D gene: NA
J gene: TRBJ2-1
clone size: NA
CDR3 protein: CASSLSTARHYEQFF
CDR3 DNA: TGTGCCAGCAGTTTATCTACAGCCCGGCACTACGAGCAGTTCTTC

V gene: TRBV7-3
D gene: NA
J gene: TRBJ2-3
clone size: NA
CDR3 protein: CASSEAGSADTQYF
CDR3 DNA: TGTGCCAGCTCCGAGGCCGGGAGTGCAGATACGCAGTATTTT

V gene: TRBV3-1
D gene: NA
J gene: TRBJ1-5
clone size: NA
CDR3 protein: CASSQGHYSNQPQHF
CDR3 DNA: TGTGCCAGCAGCCAAGGACACTATAGCAATCAGCCCCAGCATTTT

V gene: TRBV20-1
D gene: NA
J gene: TRBJ2-3
clone size: NA
CDR3 protein: CSARDPRLGPSSTDTQYF
CDR3 DNA: TGCAGTGCTAGAGATCCCCGCCTAGGGCCGTCTAGCACAGATACGCAGTATTTT

V gene: TRBV7-2
D gene: TRBD2
J gene: TRBJ2-1
clone size: NA
CDR3 protein: CASSPYPREAGTYNEQFF
CDR3 DNA: TGTGCCAGCAGCCCCTACCCTCGGGAGGCGGGGACCTACAATGAGCAGTTCTTC

V gene: TRBV7-2
D gene: NA
J gene: TRBJ1-2
clone size: few
CDR3 protein: CASSLKNNYGYTF
CDR3 DNA: TGTGCCAGCAGCTTAAAAAATAACTATGGCTACACCTTC

V gene: TRBV4-1
D gene: NA
J gene: TRBJ1-5
clone size: NA
CDR3 protein: CASSPYPDGNQPQHF
CDR3 DNA: TGCGCCAGCAGCCCCTACCCCGATGGCAATCAGCCCCAGCATTTT

V gene: TRBV12-3/TRBV12-4
D gene: NA
J gene: TRBJ2-7
clone size: NA
CDR3 protein: CASSLRTDEQYF
CDR3 DNA: TGTGCCAGCAGTTTACGAACGGACGAGCAGTACTTC

V gene: TRBV9
D gene: NA
J gene: TRBJ2-2
clone size: NA
CDR3 protein: CASSGPTGEMFF
CDR3 DNA: TGTGCCAGCAGCGGCCCCACCGGGGAGATGTTTTTT

V gene: TRBV20-1
D gene: NA
J gene: TRBJ1-5
clone size: NA
CDR3 protein: CSAGARAGSNQPQHF
CDR3 DNA: TGCAGTGCAGGGGCGAGAGCAGGGAGCAATCAGCCCCAGCATTTT

V gene: TRBV5-4
D gene: NA
J gene: TRBJ2-7
clone size: few
CDR3 protein: CASRSDRSTYEQYF
CDR3 DNA: TGTGCCAGCAGGTCAGATCGCAGCACCTACGAGCAGTACTTC

V gene: TRBV20-1
D gene: TRBD2
J gene: TRBJ2-3
clone size: NA
CDR3 protein: CSARGESSGDTDTQYF
CDR3 DNA: TGCAGTGCTAGGGGCGAGTCTAGCGGAGACACAGATACGCAGTATTTT

V gene: TRBV20-1
D gene: TRBD1
J gene: TRBJ1-5
clone size: NA
CDR3 protein: CSADRDRGPQPQHF
CDR3 DNA: TGCAGTGCTGACCGGGACAGGGGGCCGCAGCCCCAGCATTTT

V gene: TRBV27
D gene: NA
J gene: TRBJ1-6
clone size: NA
CDR3 protein: CASSLGVMIFNSPLHF
CDR3 DNA: TGTGCCAGCAGTTTAGGGGTGATGATATTCAATTCACCCCTCCACTTT

V gene: TRBV6-2/TRBV6-3
D gene: TRBD2
J gene: TRBJ2-4
clone size: NA
CDR3 protein: CASSYLSGGYAQYF
CDR3 DNA: TGTGCCAGCAGTTACCTCAGCGGGGGGTACGCGCAGTACTTC

V gene: TRBV4-2
D gene: NA
J gene: TRBJ2-3
clone size: few
CDR3 protein: CASSQEPDVQERKGGSQDTQYF
CDR3 DNA: TGTGCCAGCAGCCAAGAACCTGACGTACAGGAGCGAAAGGGGGGGTCACAAGATACGCAGTATTTT

V gene: TRBV13
D gene: TRBD1
J gene: TRBJ2-3
clone size: NA
CDR3 protein: CASSGRGRGRPDTQYF
CDR3 DNA: TGTGCCAGCAGCGGAAGGGGCAGGGGGCGCCCAGATACGCAGTATTTT

V gene: TRBV7-2
D gene: TRBD2
J gene: TRBJ2-3
clone size: few
CDR3 protein: CASSLELGREGGLQYF
CDR3 DNA: TGTGCCAGCAGCTTAGAATTAGGTCGGGAGGGCGGTTTACAGTATTTT

V gene: TRBV5-1
D gene: NA
J gene: TRBJ2-7
clone size: many
CDR3 protein: CASSLREGSYEQYF
CDR3 DNA: TGTGCCAGCAGTTTAAGGGAAGGGTCCTACGAGCAGTACTTC

V gene: TRBV10-3
D gene: NA
J gene: TRBJ1-3
clone size: NA
CDR3 protein: CAISEASVASGNTIYF
CDR3 DNA: TGTGCCATCAGTGAGGCGTCCGTTGCCTCTGGAAACACCATATATTTT

V gene: TRBV6-6
D gene: TRBD1
J gene: TRBJ2-2
clone size: NA
CDR3 protein: CASSTRQGFVGELFF
CDR3 DNA: TGTGCCAGCAGCACCAGACAGGGGTTCGTCGGGGAGCTGTTTTTT

V gene: TRBV30
D gene: NA
J gene: TRBJ1-5
clone size: few
CDR3 protein: CAWSVPNQPQHF
CDR3 DNA: TGTGCCTGGAGTGTCCCTAATCAGCCCCAGCATTTT

V gene: TRBV10-3
D gene: TRBD2
J gene: TRBJ2-1
clone size: few
CDR3 protein: CATGTSEYNEQFF
CDR3 DNA: TGTGCCACCGGGACTAGCGAGTACAATGAGCAGTTCTTC

V gene: TRBV7-2
D gene: NA
J gene: TRBJ2-3
clone size: many
CDR3 protein: CASSPWSNGDTQYF
CDR3 DNA: TGTGCCAGCAGCCCCTGGTCAAACGGGGATACGCAGTATTTT

V gene: TRBV7-8
D gene: TRBD1
J gene: TRBJ1-2
clone size: NA
CDR3 protein: CASSAPPGTGSGYTF
CDR3 DNA: TGTGCCAGCAGCGCCCCTCCCGGGACAGGGAGTGGCTACACCTTC